The rows below give T cell receptor beta chains drawn from one sample of a study of glioma-infiltrating T cells. TCRdb reanalysed the multiplex PCR reads using MiXCR and keeps one entry per CDR3 protein. The table includes around 180,000 distinct CDR3 sequences, roughly 45% detected once. The sequencing input was glioma tissue, nonneoplastic brain tissue, or PBMCs (not recorded which). The receptors shown here come from a human donor with low-grade glioma or glioblastoma, undergoing nonglioma brain surgery, or in good health (not recorded which). Each CDR3 is given with its conserved first and last residue. The D gene is left open where the match is weak. Size is omitted from some rows. Given values are once, few, many or a class for expanded clones.

j_gene,v_gene,abundance,d_gene,CDR3aa,CDR3nt
TRBJ2-3,TRBV28,many,TRBD2,CASSFGGDADTQYF,TGTGCCAGCAGTTTTGGGGGGGACGCAGATACGCAGTATTTT
TRBJ1-2,TRBV12-3/TRBV12-4,NA,TRBD1,CASNHRGGYTF,TGTGCCAGCAACCACAGGGGTGGCTACACCTTC
TRBJ2-2,TRBV29-1,NA,TRBD1,CSAVTGANTGELFF,TGCAGCGCCGTGACAGGGGCTAACACCGGGGAGCTGTTTTTT
TRBJ2-4,TRBV7-2,few,NA,CASSLAPTGAKNIQYF,TGTGCCAGCAGCTTAGCTCCGACAGGCGCCAAAAACATTCAGTACTTC
TRBJ2-1,TRBV4-2,many,NA,CASSREQVNEQFF,TGTGCCAGCAGCCGGGAACAGGTCAATGAGCAGTTCTTC
TRBJ2-7,TRBV7-6,NA,NA,CASSFAMNYEQYF,TGTGCCAGCAGCTTCGCCATGAACTACGAGCAGTACTTC
TRBJ2-5,TRBV3-1,once,TRBD2,CASSQESGTRTRETQYF,TGTGCCAGCAGCCAAGAGAGTGGGACTAGAACGAGGGAGACCCAGTACTTC
TRBJ1-1,TRBV12-3/TRBV12-4,few,NA,CASSRQRMNTEAFF,TGTGCCAGCAGCCGACAGCGAATGAACACTGAAGCTTTCTTT
TRBJ2-5,TRBV29-1,many,NA,CSVEEETQYF,TGCAGCGTTGAGGAGGAGACCCAGTACTTC
TRBJ2-1,TRBV30,once,NA,CAWREGVLFNEQFF,TGTGCCTGGAGGGAGGGGGTTCTTTTCAATGAGCAGTTCTTC
TRBJ2-2,TRBV3-1,once,NA,CASSKRSPTNTGELFF,TGTGCCAGCAGCAAAAGAAGTCCAACCAACACAGGGGAGCTGTTTTTT
TRBJ2-7,TRBV27,NA,TRBD2,CASSLFSGSHEQYF,TGTGCCAGCAGTTTATTTAGCGGGAGCCACGAGCAGTACTTC
TRBJ2-1,TRBV19,NA,TRBD2,CASSMSGSSHNEQFF,TGTGCCAGTAGTATGAGCGGGAGTTCGCACAATGAGCAGTTCTTC
TRBJ2-5,TRBV2,NA,NA,CASKPQWTAPLRETQYF,TGTGCCAGCAAACCTCAATGGACAGCTCCTTTGCGGGAGACCCAGTACTTC
TRBJ1-4,TRBV7-2,many,NA,CASSQDGEKLFF,TGTGCCAGCAGCCAGGACGGTGAAAAACTGTTTTTT
TRBJ2-5,TRBV12-3/TRBV12-4,NA,NA,CASSGVGAQETEYF,TGTGCCAGCAGTGGCGTAGGGGCCCAAGAGACCGAGTACTTC
TRBJ1-1,TRBV27,many,NA,CASSLLASTEAFF,TGTGCCAGCAGTTTATTGGCCAGCACTGAAGCTTTCTTT
TRBJ1-1,TRBV6-1,many,NA,CASRPLSGRRHTEAFF,TGTGCCAGCAGGCCCCTCTCGGGACGGAGACATACTGAAGCTTTCTTT
TRBJ2-5,TRBV2,few,TRBD1,CASTLTGNNQETQYF,TGTGCCAGCACCTTGACAGGGAACAACCAAGAGACCCAGTACTTC
TRBJ2-1,TRBV5-1,NA,NA,CASAPERENNEQFF,TGCGCCAGCGCCCCCGAACGGGAGAACAATGAGCAGTTCTTC
TRBJ2-7,TRBV4-1,few,NA,CASSQGQTYEQYF,TGCGCCAGCAGCCAAGGACAAACCTACGAGCAGTACTTC
TRBJ2-7,TRBV29-1,NA,TRBD2,CSVEFNFLDGTSGAEQYF,TGCAGCGTTGAATTTAATTTTCTTGATGGGACTAGCGGAGCCGAGCAGTACTTC
TRBJ2-3,TRBV2,NA,TRBD2,CASSEGDSGMTDTQYF,TGTGCCAGCAGTGAAGGGGATAGCGGGATGACAGATACGCAGTATTTT
TRBJ1-5,TRBV2,many,NA,CASNWMPNQPQHF,TGTGCCAGCAATTGGATGCCAAATCAGCCCCAGCATTTT
TRBJ2-1,TRBV6-1,many,TRBD2,CASAREGHSSNEQFF,TGTGCCAGCGCGCGGGAGGGCCACTCATCAAATGAGCAGTTCTTC
TRBJ1-1,TRBV6-2/TRBV6-3,few,NA,CASLDVNTEAFF,TGTGCCAGCCTGGATGTTAACACTGAAGCTTTCTTT
TRBJ2-3,TRBV5-1,few,TRBD2,CASSFGGRALDTQYF,TGCGCCAGCAGCTTTGGCGGGAGGGCCCTCGATACGCAGTATTTT
TRBJ2-2,TRBV2,NA,TRBD2,CASSIGTSENTGELFF,TGTGCCAGCAGTATTGGGACTAGCGAGAACACCGGGGAGCTGTTTTTT
TRBJ1-1,TRBV27,many,TRBD1,CASSRDRAPPLEAFF,TGTGCCAGCAGTCGGGACAGGGCCCCACCGTTGGAAGCTTTCTTT
TRBJ2-3,TRBV12-3/TRBV12-4,few,NA,CASSFTGPIPPDTQYF,TGTGCCAGCAGCTTTACAGGGCCCATCCCCCCAGATACGCAGTATTTT
TRBJ1-6,TRBV4-2,NA,TRBD1,CASSQDWGGTVNSPLHF,TGTGCCAGCAGCCAAGATTGGGGCGGGACAGTGAATTCACCCCTCCACTTT
TRBJ2-4,TRBV15,many,NA,CATSRDRLAKNIQYF,TGTGCCACCAGCAGAGATCGTCTAGCCAAAAACATTCAGTACTTC